The T cell receptor (beta chain) under discussion was sequenced for a study of yellow fever vaccine responses in identical twins. One entry per CDR3 protein results from TCRdb running MiXCR on the RT-PCR reads. The sample lists about 18,000 distinct CDR3 sequences; roughly two thirds were seen once. CDR3 length equals 13 residues. Trimming pared 2 bases from V and 8 bases from J, leaving 9 bases between. Germline lookup yields CDR1 WNHNN and CDR2 SYGVQD (reference sequence). This chain uses TRBV10-1 with TRBJ2-2; D is undetermined. Sequenced material: T cells from blood (PBMCs), unsorted or a sorted subset (not recorded which), taken before or after yellow fever vaccination (not recorded which). The origin of this receptor is a woman younger than 30 who received the yellow fever vaccine. The CDR3 coding sequence is TGCGCCAGCAGTGAGATGGAAGCGGGGGAGCTGTTTTTT. It codes for CASSEMEAGELFF.